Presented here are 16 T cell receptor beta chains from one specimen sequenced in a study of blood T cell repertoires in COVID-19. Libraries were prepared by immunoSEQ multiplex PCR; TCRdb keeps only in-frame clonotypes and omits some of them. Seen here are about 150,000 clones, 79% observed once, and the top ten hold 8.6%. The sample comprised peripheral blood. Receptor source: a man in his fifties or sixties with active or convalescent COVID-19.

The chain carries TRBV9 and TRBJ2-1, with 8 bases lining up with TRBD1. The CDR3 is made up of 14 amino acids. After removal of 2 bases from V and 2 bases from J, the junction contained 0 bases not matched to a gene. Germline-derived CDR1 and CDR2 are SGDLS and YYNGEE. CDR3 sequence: CASSVTGAYNEQFF. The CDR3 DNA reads TGTGCCAGCAGCGTGACAGGGGCCTACAATGAGCAGTTCTTC.

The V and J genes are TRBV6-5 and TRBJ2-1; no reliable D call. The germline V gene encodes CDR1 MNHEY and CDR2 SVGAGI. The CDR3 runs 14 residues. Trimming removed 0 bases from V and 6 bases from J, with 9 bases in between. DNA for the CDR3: TGTGCCAGCAGTTACTCCGGCCGGAGCAATGAGCAGTTCTTC. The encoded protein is CASSYSGRSNEQFF.

CDR3 loop: CASSQDWGGGDTQYF. In DNA, the CDR3 is TGTGCCAGCAGCCAAGATTGGGGAGGGGGAGATACGCAGTATTTT. V usage is TRBV3-1 (or the pseudogene TRBV3-2) and J usage is TRBJ2-3; D may be TRBD2 (7 bases). The CDR3 loop spans 15 amino acids. CDR1 is LGHDT and CDR2 is YNNKEL in the germline V gene (reference sequence). V dropped 0 bases and J dropped 5 bases, with 12 bases sitting between them.

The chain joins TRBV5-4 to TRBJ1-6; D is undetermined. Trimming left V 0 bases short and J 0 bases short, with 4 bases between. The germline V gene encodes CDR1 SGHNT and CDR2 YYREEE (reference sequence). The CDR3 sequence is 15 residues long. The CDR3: CASSLAGSYNSPLHF. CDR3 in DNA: TGTGCCAGCAGCTTGGCAGGCTCCTATAATTCACCCCTCCACTTT.

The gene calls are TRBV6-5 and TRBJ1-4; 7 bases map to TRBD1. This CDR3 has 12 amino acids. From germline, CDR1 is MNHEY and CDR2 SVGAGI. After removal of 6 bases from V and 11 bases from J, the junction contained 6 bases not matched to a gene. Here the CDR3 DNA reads TGTGCCAGCAGCTCCCCCAGGGGGAAACTGTTTTTT. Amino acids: CASSSPRGKLFF.

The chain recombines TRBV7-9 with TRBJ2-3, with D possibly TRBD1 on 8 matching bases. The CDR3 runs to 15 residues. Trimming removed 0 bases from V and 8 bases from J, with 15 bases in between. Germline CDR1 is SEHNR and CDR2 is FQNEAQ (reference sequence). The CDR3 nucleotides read TGTGCCAGCAGCTTAGCAGCGGGACAGGTTGCTACGCAGTATTTT. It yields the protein CASSLAAGQVATQYF.

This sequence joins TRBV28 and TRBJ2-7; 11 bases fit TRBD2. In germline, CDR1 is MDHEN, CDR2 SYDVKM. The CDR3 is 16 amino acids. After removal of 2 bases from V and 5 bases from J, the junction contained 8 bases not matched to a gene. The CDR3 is CASSLLLAGAGNEQYF. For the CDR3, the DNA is TGTGCCAGCAGTTTACTACTAGCGGGAGCGGGGAACGAGCAGTACTTC.

The CDR3: CASSLLRERNEQFF. DNA of the CDR3: TGCGCCAGCAGCTTGCTGCGGGAGAGGAATGAGCAGTTCTTC. J is TRBJ2-1 and V is TRBV5-1, with TRBD2 matching over 7 bases. Germline V gene lookup returns CDR1 SGHRS and CDR2 YFSETQ. The CDR3 runs 14 residues. Trimming cost V 1 base and J 7 bases; bases outside gene matches: 5.

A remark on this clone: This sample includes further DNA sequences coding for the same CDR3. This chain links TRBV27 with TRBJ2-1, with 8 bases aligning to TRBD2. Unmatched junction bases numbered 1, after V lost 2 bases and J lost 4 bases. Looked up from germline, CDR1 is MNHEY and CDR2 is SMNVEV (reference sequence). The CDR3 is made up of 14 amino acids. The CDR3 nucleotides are TGTGCCAGCAGTTTAGCGGGGGGATACAATGAGCAGTTCTTC. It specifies CASSLAGGYNEQFF.

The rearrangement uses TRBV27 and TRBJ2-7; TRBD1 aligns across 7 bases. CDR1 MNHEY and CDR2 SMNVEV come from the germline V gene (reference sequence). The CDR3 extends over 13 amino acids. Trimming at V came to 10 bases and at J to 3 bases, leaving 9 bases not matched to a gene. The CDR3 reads CANKTGRNYEQYF. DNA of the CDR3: TGTGCCAACAAGACAGGGCGGAACTACGAGCAGTACTTC.

CDR3 in DNA: TGTGCCAGCAGTGAATGGGAACGACAGGGGTCCTACGAGCAGTACTTC. Protein: CASSEWERQGSYEQYF. The V and J genes are TRBV6-1 and TRBJ2-7, with 8 positions matching TRBD1. The CDR3 runs to 16 residues. Germline V gene lookup returns CDR1 MNHNS and CDR2 SASEGT. V dropped 2 bases and J dropped 1; count of bases not matched to a gene: 7.

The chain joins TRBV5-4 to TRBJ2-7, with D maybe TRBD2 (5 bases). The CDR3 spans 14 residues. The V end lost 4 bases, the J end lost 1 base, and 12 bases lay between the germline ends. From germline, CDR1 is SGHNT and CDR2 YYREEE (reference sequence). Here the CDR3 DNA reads TGTGCCAGCAGCCCCGGGATCGGTTCCTACGAGCAGTACTTC. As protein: CASSPGIGSYEQYF.

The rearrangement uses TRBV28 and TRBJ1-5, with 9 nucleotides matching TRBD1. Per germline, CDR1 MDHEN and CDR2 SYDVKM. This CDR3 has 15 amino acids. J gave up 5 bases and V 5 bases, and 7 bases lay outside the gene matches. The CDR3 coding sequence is TGTGCCAGCAGTAGTCCGGGACAGGGATATCAGCCCCAGCATTTT. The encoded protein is CASSSPGQGYQPQHF.

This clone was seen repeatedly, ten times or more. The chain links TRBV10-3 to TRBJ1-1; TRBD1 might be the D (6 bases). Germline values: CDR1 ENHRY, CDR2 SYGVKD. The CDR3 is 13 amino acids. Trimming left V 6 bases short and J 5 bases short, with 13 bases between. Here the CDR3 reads CAIREGGGTEAFF. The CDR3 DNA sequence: TGTGCCATCAGGGAAGGGGGAGGGACTGAAGCTTTCTTT.

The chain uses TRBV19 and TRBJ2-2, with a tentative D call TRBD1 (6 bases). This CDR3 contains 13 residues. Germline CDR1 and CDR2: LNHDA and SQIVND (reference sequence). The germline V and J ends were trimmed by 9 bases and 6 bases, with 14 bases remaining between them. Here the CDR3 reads CASQQGVAGELFF. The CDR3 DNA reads TGTGCCAGCCAACAGGGAGTCGCCGGGGAGCTGTTTTTT.

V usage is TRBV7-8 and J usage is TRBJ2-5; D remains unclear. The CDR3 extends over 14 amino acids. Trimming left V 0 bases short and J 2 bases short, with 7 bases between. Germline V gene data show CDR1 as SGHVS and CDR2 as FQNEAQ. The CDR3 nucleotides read TGTGCCAGCAGCTTAGCGGCGGTTCAAGAGACCCAGTACTTC. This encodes CASSLAAVQETQYF.